This TCR beta chain stems from a study of radiation and T cells in renal cell carcinoma (TCRdb year 2020). Background for the entire study: TCR beta sequencing covered 50 to 55 samples in total, comprising some 26 tumors and some 27 peripheral blood samples. The final blood draw took place at 4 weeks after radiation, the same time as nephrectomy. In the roughly 54 samples combined, around 3.9 million unique CDR3 nucleotide sequences were found, encoding 2 million to 3 million unique CDR3 amino acid sequences. Overall study results and their limits: Blood repertoire dynamics were not followed beyond 4 weeks after treatment. No pretreatment tumor biopsies were available, so the baseline intratumoral presence of clonotypes could not be determined. Effects of radiation dose or scheduling on the TCR repertoire could not be addressed with the single-armed trial design. Top tumor clonotypes rose in blood from baseline to 2 weeks post-radiation, then contracted by 4 weeks, suggesting transient expansion of tumor-resident clones.

For CDR1 and CDR2, the germline V gene lists ENHRY and SYGVKD. The germline V and J ends show losses of 7 bases and 6 bases respectively, and no gene match explains 7 bases of the junction. The CDR3 numbers 13 residues from cysteine through phenylalanine. Only the CDR3 DNA stays, 39 bases, in frame from base 1. Comment on this clone: It lacks a known antigen. No base-level quality is on record; no much larger clone is a single base apart.

The immunoSEQ kit was used, according to the manufacturer's recommendations, to generate TCR beta libraries from genomic DNA. For library preparation, a first multiplex PCR was performed with proprietary primers, followed by a second PCR in which unique barcodes were added, and bead cleanups were performed after each round. Each sample batch included a kit-provided positive control reaction and a negative control reaction. The final libraries underwent checking on an Agilent 4200 TapeStation D1000 ScreenTape, volumetric pooling, and quantification by qPCR. Sequencing was performed on an Illumina NextSeq500 using a MidOutput 150-cycle cartridge, with 156 Read1 cycles, 15 Index1 cycles, and the kit custom primers. The pooled library was loaded at about 0.96 pM, and 20% PhiX control was spiked in. Regarding the original processing steps: Vendor-processed data were analyzed in R, and a clonotype was defined as all T cells sharing the same CDR3 nucleotide sequence. In the clone abundance analyses, frequencies were normalized to the 10,000 most abundant clones in each sample. Before analysis, public T cell clones were removed, and these numbered fewer than six per sample on average. Tumor-enriched clonotypes and baseline blood-enriched clonotypes were defined as those with an abundance difference of at least 32-fold between compartments. A beta-binomial differential abundance model was used to identify clonotypes that were expanded or contracted between blood time points. Tumor-blood repertoire similarity was measured with the Baroni-Urbani and Buser coefficient, and groups were compared using two-tailed Wilcoxon tests in R. The table was pulled from immuneACCESS by TCRdb, which kept in-frame rearrangements only. Such tables lose some clones; where checked, under half of the loss comes from unresolved V genes, and the rest has no known cause. V, J and clone size derive from that table, while D and trimming were established from the DNA sequence. In all, the sample holds some 150,000 clones, and around nine tenths of those were seen once. About 17% of the sample lies in the top ten.

The sample's time point, from its label and the paper: blood 4 weeks post-SBRT, at nephrectomy. This specimen's treatment or condition label, interpreted: 15 Gy SBRT to primary tumor, nephrectomy 4 weeks later. Samples were obtained from a clinical trial, in which 15 Gy stereotactic body radiation therapy was delivered to primary renal cell carcinomas and nephrectomy was performed 4 weeks later. To follow tumor-enriched clonotypes, peripheral blood was collected serially from radiation-treated patients at baseline and again at 2 weeks and 4 weeks after SBRT. Renal cell carcinoma with clear cell pathology was present in all patients. Genomic DNA for TCR sequencing was prepared using the QIAamp DNA Blood Mini Kit (Qiagen). Samples were included in the analyses only if all quality control checks were passed.

Source: blood, taken from a patient whose treatment included radiotherapy and nephrectomy. In this chain, TRBV10-3 is recombined with TRBJ1-2; TRBD1 lines up with 8 middle nucleotides. The sequence derives from a woman in her 50s with renal cell carcinoma. The CDR3 reads as follows: CAITGQAGNGYTF. The DNA sequence is TGTGCCATCACGGGACAGGCTGGGAATGGCTACACCTTC.